This paragraph reports one TCR beta chain. The antigen remains undetermined. The sample comes from a study of yellow fever vaccine responses in identical twins. Study-level findings and limits: Vaccine-induced T cell responses in twins were reportedly observed to appear partly convergent, partly personalized.

TCRdb fed the RT-PCR reads into MiXCR, producing one record per CDR3 protein. Among roughly 17,000 distinct CDR3 sequences listed, over 65% were seen once. The CDR3 extends over 15 amino acids. Trimming removed 7 bases from V and 1 base from J, with 13 bases in between. The germline gives CDR1 LNHDA, CDR2 SQIVND (reference sequence). The V call is TRBV19, the J call TRBJ2-2; the D gene could be TRBD1 or TRBD2 (6 bases each). This sample comprised T cells from blood (PBMCs), unsorted or a sorted subset (not recorded which), obtained before or after yellow fever vaccination (not recorded which). The TCR originated in a woman aged 18 to 35 who received the yellow fever vaccine. Here the CDR3 reads CASNIGGLNTGELFF. Here the CDR3 DNA reads TGTGCCAGTAACATAGGGGGACTGAACACCGGGGAGCTGTTTTTT.